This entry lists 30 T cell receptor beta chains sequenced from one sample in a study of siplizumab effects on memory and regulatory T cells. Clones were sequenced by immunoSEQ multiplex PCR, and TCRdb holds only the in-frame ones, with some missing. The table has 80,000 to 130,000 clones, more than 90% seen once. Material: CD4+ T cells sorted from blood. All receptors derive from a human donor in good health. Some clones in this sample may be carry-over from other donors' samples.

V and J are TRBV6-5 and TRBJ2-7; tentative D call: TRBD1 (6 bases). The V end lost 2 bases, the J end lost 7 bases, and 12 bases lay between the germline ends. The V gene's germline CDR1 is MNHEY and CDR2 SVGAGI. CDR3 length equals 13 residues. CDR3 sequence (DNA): TGTGCCAGCAGTTACAACCAGGGGTGGGAGCAGTACTTC. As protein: CASSYNQGWEQYF.

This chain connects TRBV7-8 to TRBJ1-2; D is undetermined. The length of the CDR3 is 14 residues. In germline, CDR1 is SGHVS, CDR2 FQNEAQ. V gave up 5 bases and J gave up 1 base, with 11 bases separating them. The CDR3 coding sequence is TGTGCCAGCAGCCCCGGGCGTGGTAACTATGGCTACACCTTC. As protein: CASSPGRGNYGYTF.

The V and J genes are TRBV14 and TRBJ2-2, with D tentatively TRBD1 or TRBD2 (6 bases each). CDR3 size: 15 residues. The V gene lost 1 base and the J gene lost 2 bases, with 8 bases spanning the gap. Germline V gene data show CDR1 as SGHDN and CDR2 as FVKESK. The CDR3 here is CASSQAGGNTGELFF. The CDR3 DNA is TGTGCCAGCAGCCAAGCCGGGGGCAACACCGGGGAGCTGTTTTTT.

CDR3 nucleotides: TGCGCCAGCAGACAGACACCTACAACTAATGAAAAACTGTTTTTT. Its translation: CASRQTPTTNEKLFF. The J gene is TRBJ1-4, the V gene TRBV5-1; D call uncertain. Germline V gene sequence: CDR1 SGHRS, CDR2 YFSETQ. The V end lost 5 bases, the J end lost 0 bases, and 11 bases lay between the germline ends. This CDR3 is 15 amino acids long.

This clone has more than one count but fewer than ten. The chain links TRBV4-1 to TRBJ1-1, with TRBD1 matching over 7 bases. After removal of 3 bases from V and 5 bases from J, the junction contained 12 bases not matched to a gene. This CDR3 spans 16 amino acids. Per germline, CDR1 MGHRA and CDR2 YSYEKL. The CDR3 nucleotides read TGCGCCAGCAGCCAGCTACTTAGGACAGGCGGGACTGAAGCTTTCTTT. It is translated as CASSQLLRTGGTEAFF.

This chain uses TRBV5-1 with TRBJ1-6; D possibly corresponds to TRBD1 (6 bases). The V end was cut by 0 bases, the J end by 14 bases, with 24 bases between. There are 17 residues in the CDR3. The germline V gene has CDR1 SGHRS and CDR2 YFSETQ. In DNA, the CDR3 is TGCGCCAGCAGCTTGGTTACAGGGAGAATATCTCAGGCCGCCCTCCACTTT. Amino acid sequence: CASSLVTGRISQAALHF.

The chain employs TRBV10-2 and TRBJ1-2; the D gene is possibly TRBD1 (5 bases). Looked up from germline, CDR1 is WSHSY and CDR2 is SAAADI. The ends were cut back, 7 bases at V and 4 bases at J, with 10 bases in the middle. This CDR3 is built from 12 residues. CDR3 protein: CASKRQTYGYTF. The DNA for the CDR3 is TGCGCCAGCAAAAGACAGACCTATGGCTACACCTTC.

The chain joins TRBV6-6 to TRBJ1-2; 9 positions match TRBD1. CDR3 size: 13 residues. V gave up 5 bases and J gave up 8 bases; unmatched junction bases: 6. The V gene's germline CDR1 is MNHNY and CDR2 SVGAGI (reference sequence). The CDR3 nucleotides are TGTGCCAGCAGTGACAGACAGGGGGACGGCTACACCTTC. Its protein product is CASSDRQGDGYTF.

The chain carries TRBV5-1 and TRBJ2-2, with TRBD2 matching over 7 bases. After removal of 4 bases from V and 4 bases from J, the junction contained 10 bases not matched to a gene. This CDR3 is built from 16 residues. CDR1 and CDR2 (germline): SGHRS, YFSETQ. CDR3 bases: TGCGCCAGCAGCCCGGCGGGGGACCCCGCCACCGGGGAGCTGTTTTTT. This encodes CASSPAGDPATGELFF.

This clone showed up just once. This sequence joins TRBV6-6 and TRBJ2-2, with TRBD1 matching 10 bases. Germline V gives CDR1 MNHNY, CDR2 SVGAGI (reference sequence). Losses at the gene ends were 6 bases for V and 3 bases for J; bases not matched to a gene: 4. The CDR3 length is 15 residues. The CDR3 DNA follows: TGTGCCAGCAGCCGACAGGGGGCTGACACCGGGGAGCTGTTTTTT. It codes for CASSRQGADTGELFF.

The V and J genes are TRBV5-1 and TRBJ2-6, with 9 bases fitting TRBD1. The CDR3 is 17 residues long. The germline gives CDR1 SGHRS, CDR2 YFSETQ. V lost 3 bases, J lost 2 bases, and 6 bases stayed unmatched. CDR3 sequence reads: CASSSRQGVAGANVLTF. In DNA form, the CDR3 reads TGCGCCAGCAGCTCCCGACAGGGGGTTGCTGGGGCCAACGTCCTGACTTTC. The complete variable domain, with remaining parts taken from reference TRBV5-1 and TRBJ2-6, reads KAGVTQTPRYLIKTRGQQVTLSCSPISGHRSVSWYQQTPGQGLQFLFEYFSETQRNKGNFPGRFSGRQFSNSRSEMNVSTLELGDSALYLCASSSRQGVAGANVLTFGAGSRLTVL.

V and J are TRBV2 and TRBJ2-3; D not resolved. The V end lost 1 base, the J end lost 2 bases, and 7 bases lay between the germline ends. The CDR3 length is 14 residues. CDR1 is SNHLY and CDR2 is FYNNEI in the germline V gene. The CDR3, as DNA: TGTGCCAGCAGTGAAGGCCCGTACACAGATACGCAGTATTTT. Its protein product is CASSEGPYTDTQYF.

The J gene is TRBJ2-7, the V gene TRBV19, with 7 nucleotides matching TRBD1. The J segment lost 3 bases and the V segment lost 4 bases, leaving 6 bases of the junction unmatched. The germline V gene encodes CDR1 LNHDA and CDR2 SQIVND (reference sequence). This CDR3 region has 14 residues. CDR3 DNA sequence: TGTGCCAGTAGTAGACGGGACAGTGTCTACGAGCAGTACTTC. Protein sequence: CASSRRDSVYEQYF. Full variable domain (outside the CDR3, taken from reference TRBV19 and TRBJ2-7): DGGITQSPKYLFRKEGQNVTLSCEQNLNHDAMYWYRQDPGQGLRLIYYSQIVNDFQKGDIAEGYSVSREKKESFPLTVTSAQKNPTAFYLCASSRRDSVYEQYFGPGTRLTVT.

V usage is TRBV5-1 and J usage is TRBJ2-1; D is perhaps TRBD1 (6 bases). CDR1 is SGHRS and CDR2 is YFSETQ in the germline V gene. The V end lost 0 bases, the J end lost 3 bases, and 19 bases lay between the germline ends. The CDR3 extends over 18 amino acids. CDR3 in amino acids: CASSLAPKTGSGYNEQFF. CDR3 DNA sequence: TGCGCCAGCAGCTTGGCCCCCAAAACAGGGTCTGGCTACAATGAGCAGTTCTTC.

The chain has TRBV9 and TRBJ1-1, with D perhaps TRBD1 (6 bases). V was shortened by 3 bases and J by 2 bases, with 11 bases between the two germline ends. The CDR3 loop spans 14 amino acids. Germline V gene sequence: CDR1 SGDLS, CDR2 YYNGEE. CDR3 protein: CASSAGTLNTEAFF. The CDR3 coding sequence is TGTGCCAGCAGCGCCGGGACACTTAACACTGAAGCTTTCTTT.

CDR3 loop: CATSRDAGRGQYF. The CDR3 DNA reads as TGTGCCACCAGCAGAGATGCGGGGAGGGGGCAGTACTTC. The chain is built from TRBV15 and TRBJ2-7, with 7 bases that match TRBD2. J was trimmed by 9 bases and V by 0 bases; bases with no gene match: 5. CDR3 length: 13 residues. Germline lookup yields CDR1 LNHNV and CDR2 YYDKDF (reference sequence).

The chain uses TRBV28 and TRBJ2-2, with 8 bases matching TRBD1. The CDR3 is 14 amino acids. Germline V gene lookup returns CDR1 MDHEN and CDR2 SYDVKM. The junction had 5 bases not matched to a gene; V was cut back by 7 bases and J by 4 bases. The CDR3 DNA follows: TGTGCCAGCAACCTCAGGGGGCCCACCGGGGAGCTGTTTTTT. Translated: CASNLRGPTGELFF.

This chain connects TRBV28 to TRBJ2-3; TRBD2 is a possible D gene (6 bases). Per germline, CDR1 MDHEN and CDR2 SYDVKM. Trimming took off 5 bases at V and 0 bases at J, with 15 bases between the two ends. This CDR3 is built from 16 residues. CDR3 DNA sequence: TGTGCCAGCAGTCTATTCGGGGGTACTAGCACAGATACGCAGTATTTT. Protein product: CASSLFGGTSTDTQYF.

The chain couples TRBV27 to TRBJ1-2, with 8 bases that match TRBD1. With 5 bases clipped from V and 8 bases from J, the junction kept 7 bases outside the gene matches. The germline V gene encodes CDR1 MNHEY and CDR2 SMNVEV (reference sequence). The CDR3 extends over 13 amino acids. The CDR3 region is CASSGQGWKGYTF. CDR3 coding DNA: TGTGCCAGCAGTGGACAGGGATGGAAGGGCTACACCTTC.

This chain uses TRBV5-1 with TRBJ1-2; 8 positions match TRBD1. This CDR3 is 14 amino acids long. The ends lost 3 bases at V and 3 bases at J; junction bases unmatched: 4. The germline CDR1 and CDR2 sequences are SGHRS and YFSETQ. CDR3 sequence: CASSSQGADYGYTF. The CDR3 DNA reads TGCGCCAGCAGCTCGCAGGGGGCTGACTATGGCTACACCTTC.

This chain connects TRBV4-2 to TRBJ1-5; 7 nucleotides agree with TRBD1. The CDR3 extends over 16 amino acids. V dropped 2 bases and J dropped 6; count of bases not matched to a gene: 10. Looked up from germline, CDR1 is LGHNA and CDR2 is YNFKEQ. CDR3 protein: CASSQNGQASGQPQHF. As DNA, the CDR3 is TGTGCCAGCAGCCAAAATGGACAGGCGTCCGGTCAGCCCCAGCATTTT.

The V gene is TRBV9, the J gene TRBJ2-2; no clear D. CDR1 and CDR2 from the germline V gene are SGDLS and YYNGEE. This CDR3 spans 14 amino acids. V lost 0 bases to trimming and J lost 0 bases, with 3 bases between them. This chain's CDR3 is CASSVGPNTGELFF. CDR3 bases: TGTGCCAGCAGCGTAGGACCGAACACCGGGGAGCTGTTTTTT.

CDR3 in DNA: TGTGCCAGCAGTTTCAGGACACGAGAGACCCAGTACTTC. The encoded protein is CASSFRTRETQYF. The chain uses TRBV28 and TRBJ2-5; D is possibly TRBD1 (5 bases). The CDR3 contains 13 residues. CDR1 is MDHEN, CDR2 SYDVKM, per germline. V lost 3 bases, J lost 4 bases, and 9 bases lay in between.

CDR3: CASIYRGDTGELFF. In DNA, the CDR3 is TGTGCCAGCATTTATCGGGGTGACACCGGGGAGCTGTTTTTT. J is TRBJ2-2 and V is TRBV6-1, with D perhaps matching TRBD2 (5 bases). This CDR3 is 14 amino acids long. The germline V gene has CDR1 MNHNS and CDR2 SASEGT. V shed 7 bases and J shed 3 bases, with 12 bases lying between them.

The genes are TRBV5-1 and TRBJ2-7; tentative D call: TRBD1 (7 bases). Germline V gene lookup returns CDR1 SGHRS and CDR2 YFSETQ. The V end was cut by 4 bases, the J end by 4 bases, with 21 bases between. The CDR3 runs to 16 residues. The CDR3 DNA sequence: TGCGCCAGCAGCCCAAGAAGACAGGGCGGAGGGTACGAGCAGTACTTC. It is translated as CASSPRRQGGGYEQYF.

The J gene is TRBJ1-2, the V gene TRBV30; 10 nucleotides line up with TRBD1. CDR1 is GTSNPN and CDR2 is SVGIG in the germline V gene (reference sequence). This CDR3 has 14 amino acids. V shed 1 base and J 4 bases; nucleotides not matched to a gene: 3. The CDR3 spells CAWSETGGGYGYTF. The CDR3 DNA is TGTGCCTGGAGTGAGACAGGGGGCGGCTATGGCTACACCTTC.

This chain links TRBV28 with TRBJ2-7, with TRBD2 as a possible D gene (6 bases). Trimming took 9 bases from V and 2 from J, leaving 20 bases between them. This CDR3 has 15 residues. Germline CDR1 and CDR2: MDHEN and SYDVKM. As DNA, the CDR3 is TGTGCCAGTTACGGATCTGTGGGGGGAGCCTACGAGCAGTACTTC. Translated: CASYGSVGGAYEQYF.

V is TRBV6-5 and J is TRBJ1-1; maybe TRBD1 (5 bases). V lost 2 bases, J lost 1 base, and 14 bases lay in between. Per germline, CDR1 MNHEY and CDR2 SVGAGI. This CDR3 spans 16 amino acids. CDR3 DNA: TGTGCCAGCAGTTACGGGGGGACCGGGAAGAACACTGAAGCTTTCTTT. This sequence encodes CASSYGGTGKNTEAFF.

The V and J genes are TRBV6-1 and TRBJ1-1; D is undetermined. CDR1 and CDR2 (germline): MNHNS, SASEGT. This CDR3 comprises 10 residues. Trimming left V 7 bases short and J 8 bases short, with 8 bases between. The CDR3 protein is CASTYGEAFF. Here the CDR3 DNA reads TGTGCCAGCACCTACGGGGAAGCTTTCTTT.

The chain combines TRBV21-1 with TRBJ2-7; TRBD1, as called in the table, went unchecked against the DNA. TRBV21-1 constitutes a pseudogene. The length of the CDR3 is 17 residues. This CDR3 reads CASSKAAQGQNYYEQYF. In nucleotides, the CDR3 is TGTGCCAGCAGCAAAGCCGCCCAGGGACAGAACTACTACGAGCAGTACTTC.